Presented here are 23 T cell receptor beta chains from one specimen sequenced in a study of memory CD4+ T cells and cytomegalovirus serostatus. Single viable CD3+CD4+CD8-CD45RO+ cells were sorted as the memory CD4+ T cells. Libraries were prepared by immunoSEQ multiplex PCR; TCRdb keeps only in-frame clonotypes and omits some of them. The data show over 65,000 clones, 65% to 85% seen once. Sequencing was carried out using memory CD4+ T cells from blood. The receptor set was obtained from an adult in good health and CMV-seronegative.

This chain joins TRBV10-3 and TRBJ1-5, with D perhaps TRBD1 (5 bases). The CDR3 totals 15 residues. Trimming pared 4 bases from V and 8 bases from J, leaving 18 bases between. Germline V gene sequence: CDR1 ENHRY, CDR2 SYGVKD. The CDR3: CAISGGGYTREPQHF. DNA for the CDR3: TGTGCCATCAGTGGGGGGGGGTACACCCGCGAGCCCCAGCATTTT.

CDR3 loop: CSVARGEVTDTQYF. CDR3 DNA: TGCAGCGTTGCCAGGGGCGAGGTGACAGATACGCAGTATTTT. The rearrangement joins TRBV29-1 to TRBJ2-3; D is perhaps TRBD1 (6 bases). From germline, CDR1 is SQVTM and CDR2 ANQGSEA. The CDR3 loop spans 14 amino acids. The V end lost 4 bases, the J end lost 3 bases, and 14 bases lay between the germline ends.

This clone came up many times. DNA of the CDR3: TGTGCCAGCAGTGAAGACACAACTAATGAAAAACTGTTTTTT. Translating it yields CASSEDTTNEKLFF. This chain connects TRBV6-1 to TRBJ1-4; D ambiguous. There are 14 residues in the CDR3. Germline loops: CDR1 MNHNS, CDR2 SASEGT. V was trimmed by 1 base and J by 0 bases, leaving 3 bases between them.

V is TRBV19 and J is TRBJ1-4, with 7 bases identical to TRBD1. V was clipped by 4 bases and J by 1 base; unmatched bases: 6. The CDR3 has 16 amino acids. From germline, CDR1 is LNHDA and CDR2 SQIVND (reference sequence). CDR3 sequence (DNA): TGTGCCAGTAGTAGCCCTAACAGGGGAACTAATGAAAAACTGTTTTTT. It encodes CASSSPNRGTNEKLFF.

This clone was found a few times. V gene TRBV7-4 combines with J gene TRBJ1-2, with 12 bases aligning to TRBD1. Per the germline V gene, CDR1 is SGHVT and CDR2 is SQSDAQ. This CDR3 is 19 amino acids long. V lost 8 bases, J lost 2 bases, and 18 bases stayed unmatched. DNA of the CDR3: TGTGCCAGCGGACTTTTAAGGGGGGACAGGGGGCGTAGGAACTATGGCTACACCTTC. It yields the protein CASGLLRGDRGRRNYGYTF.

The chain couples TRBV7-9 to TRBJ2-2; D remains unclear. This CDR3 has 11 residues. In germline, CDR1 is SEHNR, CDR2 FQNEAQ (reference sequence). V was pared by 7 bases and J by 9 bases, with 9 bases between. CDR3 coding DNA: TGTGCCAGCACGGCCGCGAGGGAGCTGTTTTTT. It specifies CASTAARELFF. The variable domain in full, with the rest retrieved from reference TRBV7-9 and TRBJ2-2, is DTGVSQNPRHKITKRGQNVTFRCDPISEHNRLYWYRQTLGQGPEFLTYFQNEAQLEKSRLLSDRFSAERPKGSFSTLEIQRTEQGDSAMYLCASTAARELFFGEGSRLTVL.

This clone occurred a few times. This chain connects TRBV5-5 to TRBJ1-5; D is perhaps TRBD1 (6 bases). V lost 1 base and J lost 7, with 12 bases in between. The CDR3 loop spans 14 amino acids. Germline V gives CDR1 SGHKS, CDR2 YYEKEE (reference sequence). CDR3 DNA sequence: TGTGCCAGCAGCTTGACGCGGGGGGCCCAGCCCCAGCATTTT. This sequence encodes CASSLTRGAQPQHF.

CDR3 sequence: CASSYGGGADTEAFF. The CDR3 DNA reads TGCGCCAGCAGCTATGGCGGGGGGGCAGACACTGAAGCTTTCTTT. This chain uses TRBV5-1 with TRBJ1-1; weak D call: TRBD1 (6 bases). Trimming left V 3 bases short and J 3 bases short, with 15 bases between. This CDR3 is 15 amino acids long. Germline values: CDR1 SGHRS, CDR2 YFSETQ.

This clone has more than one count but fewer than ten. The chain joins TRBV6-4 to TRBJ2-3; weak D call: TRBD2 (5 bases). CDR1 is MRHNA and CDR2 is SNTAGT in the germline V gene. The CDR3 has 15 residues. V was trimmed by 0 bases and J by 0 bases, leaving 7 bases between them. The CDR3 is CASSDSLASTDTQYF. Here the CDR3 DNA reads TGTGCCAGCAGTGACTCGCTAGCAAGCACAGATACGCAGTATTTT.

V usage is TRBV4-3 and J usage is TRBJ2-3; D is ambiguous. Germline CDR1 and CDR2: LGHNA and YSLEER. The V gene lost 4 bases and the J gene lost 5 bases, with 16 bases spanning the gap. The CDR3 totals 15 residues. The CDR3 spells CASSLERTWGDTQYF. DNA of the CDR3: TGCGCCAGCAGCCTGGAGAGAACCTGGGGAGATACGCAGTATTTT.

The genes are TRBV5-4 and TRBJ1-6, with D uncertain. The V gene lost 4 bases and the J gene lost 4 bases, with 9 bases spanning the gap. CDR1 is SGHNT, CDR2 YYREEE, per germline (reference sequence). The CDR3 is 14 amino acids. CDR3 residues: CASSRTNYNSPLHF. As DNA, the CDR3 is TGTGCCAGCAGCCGGACCAATTATAATTCACCCCTCCACTTT.

V usage is TRBV10-3 and J usage is TRBJ2-1; 10 bases are shared with TRBD1. Germline V gene data show CDR1 as ENHRY and CDR2 as SYGVKD. CDR3 length: 18 amino acids. V gave up 0 bases and J gave up 6 bases; unmatched junction bases: 11. The CDR3 DNA follows: TGTGCCATCAGTGAGTCGATTGCCGGGACAGGGGTCGGCAATGAGCAGTTCTTC. Translating it yields CAISESIAGTGVGNEQFF.

The chain combines TRBV9 with TRBJ2-3, with D possibly being TRBD1 (6 bases). The CDR3 length is 14 residues. The V gene lost 3 bases and the J gene lost 4 bases, with 12 bases spanning the gap. Germline values: CDR1 SGDLS, CDR2 YYNGEE. The CDR3 sequence: CASSADREADTQYF. For the CDR3, the DNA is TGTGCCAGCAGCGCGGACAGAGAGGCAGATACGCAGTATTTT. Supplemented by reference TRBV9 and TRBJ2-3, the full variable domain reads DSGVTQTPKHLITATGQRVTLRCSPRSGDLSVYWYQQSLDQGLQFLIQYYNGEERAKGNILERFSAQQFPDLHSELNLSSLELGDSALYFCASSADREADTQYFGPGTRLTVL.

V gene TRBV5-1 combines with J gene TRBJ2-6; 8 bases fit TRBD1. The V and J ends lost 4 bases and 0 bases, in that order; junction bases with no gene match: 6. Germline CDR1 SGHRS, CDR2 YFSETQ. The CDR3 length is 17 residues. CDR3 DNA sequence: TGCGCCAGCAGCCTCCGGGACAGGAGCTCTGGGGCCAACGTCCTGACTTTC. Translating it yields CASSLRDRSSGANVLTF.

V is TRBV7-2 and J is TRBJ2-1; 8 bases fit TRBD2. This CDR3 contains 15 residues. Germline lookup yields CDR1 SGHTA and CDR2 FQGNSA. Germline trimming cut 1 base from V and 5 bases from J; bases unmatched to any gene: 4. CDR3 coding DNA: TGTGCCAGCAGCTTAGTCGGGGGGGCCAACAATGAGCAGTTCTTC. As protein: CASSLVGGANNEQFF.

The genes are TRBV30 and TRBJ1-2; D remains unclear. Germline CDR1 reads GTSNPN; CDR2 reads SVGIG (reference sequence). The CDR3 is 13 residues long. Trimming removed 4 bases from V and 2 bases from J, with 11 bases in between. For the CDR3, the DNA is TGTGCCTGGACGCTGGGAGGGAACTATGGCTACACCTTC. Protein: CAWTLGGNYGYTF.

A few counts support this clone. CDR3 coding DNA: TGCGCCAGCAGCCGGACAGGGGATGCTTCACCCCTCCACTTT. This translates into CASSRTGDASPLHF. The chain recombines TRBV10-1 with TRBJ1-6; 9 bases line up with TRBD1. This CDR3 is 14 amino acids long. CDR1 is WNHNN and CDR2 is SYGVQD in the germline V gene (reference sequence). The J segment lost 9 bases and the V segment lost 6 bases, leaving 6 bases of the junction unmatched.

The rearrangement links TRBV6-6 to TRBJ2-3; maybe TRBD2 (5 bases). V shed 6 bases and J shed 4 bases, with 8 bases lying between them. Germline-derived CDR1 and CDR2 are MNHNY and SVGAGI (reference sequence). The length of the CDR3 is 12 residues. CDR3 sequence: CASRGEADTQYF. CDR3 in DNA: TGTGCCAGCAGGGGAGAAGCAGATACGCAGTATTTT.

The rearrangement links TRBV5-6 to TRBJ1-2, with TRBD1 as a possible D gene (5 bases). The germline V gene has CDR1 SGHDT and CDR2 YYEEEE. V was pared by 4 bases and J by 8 bases, with 15 bases between. CDR3 length: 13 amino acids. The CDR3 bases are TGTGCCAGCAGCCTAAAGGACAAGATCGGCTACACCTTC. It codes for CASSLKDKIGYTF.

DNA for the CDR3: TGCGCCAGCAGCCTTGACAGTCTCGACTATGGCTACACCTTC. It codes for CASSLDSLDYGYTF. The V call is TRBV5-1, the J call TRBJ1-2, with D possibly TRBD1 on 5 matching bases. The CDR3 extends over 14 amino acids. The V and J ends lost 4 bases and 3 bases respectively, with 13 bases between them. Germline V gives CDR1 SGHRS, CDR2 YFSETQ.

This clone has only a few counts. V gene TRBV7-8 combines with J gene TRBJ1-2; D is possibly TRBD1 (6 bases). The V gene's germline CDR1 is SGHVS and CDR2 FQNEAQ. V lost 7 bases and J 2 bases, leaving 14 bases between the germline ends. This CDR3 has 14 residues. As DNA, the CDR3 is TGTGCCAGCACCGTAATGCAGGGGAACTATGGCTACACCTTC. It codes for CASTVMQGNYGYTF.

The chain joins TRBV5-1 to TRBJ2-5; D is uncertain. CDR3 length: 12 amino acids. Trimming took off 1 base at V and 4 bases at J, with 5 bases between the two ends. Looked up from germline, CDR1 is SGHRS and CDR2 is YFSETQ. The CDR3 spells CASSLPGETQYF. In nucleotides, the CDR3 is TGCGCCAGCAGCTTGCCGGGAGAGACCCAGTACTTC.

This chain joins TRBV4-1 and TRBJ2-7; D remains unclear. Trimming shortened V by 3 bases and J by 3 bases, and 6 bases separated the two germline ends. Germline V gene lookup returns CDR1 MGHRA and CDR2 YSYEKL. The CDR3 is 12 residues long. In DNA form, the CDR3 reads TGCGCCAGCAGCCACAACAGCTACGAGCAGTACTTC. Amino acid sequence: CASSHNSYEQYF.